The TCR beta chain under discussion was sequenced for a study of T cell repertoires in cytomegalovirus infection. MiXCR, run by TCRdb on the reads, gives a single entry per CDR3 protein. Of 150,000 or so distinct CDR3 sequences in the sample, 17% were seen once. Germline assignment: CDR1 SGHVS and CDR2 FQNEAQ. V shed 7 bases and J shed 0 bases, with 13 bases lying between them. This CDR3 comprises 14 residues. This clonotype was counted only a few times. This receptor was obtained from a human donor in good health (CMV status not recorded). Some clones in this sample may be carry-over from other donors' samples. The V and J genes are TRBV7-8 and TRBJ2-7, with D possibly being TRBD1 (8 bases). Sequencing was done on a sample of CD8+ T cells from PBMCs. DNA of the CDR3: TGTGCCAGCACCACAGGGGGGGGCTCCTACGAGCAGTACTTC. Its translation is CASTTGGGSYEQYF.